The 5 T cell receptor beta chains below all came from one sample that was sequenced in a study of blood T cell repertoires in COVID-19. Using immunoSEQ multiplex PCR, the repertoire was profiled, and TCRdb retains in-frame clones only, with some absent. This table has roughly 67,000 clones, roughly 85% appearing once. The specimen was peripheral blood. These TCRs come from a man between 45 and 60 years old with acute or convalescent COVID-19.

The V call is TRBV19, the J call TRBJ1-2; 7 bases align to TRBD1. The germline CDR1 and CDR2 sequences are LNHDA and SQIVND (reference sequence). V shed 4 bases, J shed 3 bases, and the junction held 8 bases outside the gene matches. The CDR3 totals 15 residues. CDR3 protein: CASSKGTETDYGYTF. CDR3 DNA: TGTGCCAGTAGTAAGGGGACAGAGACCGACTATGGCTACACCTTC. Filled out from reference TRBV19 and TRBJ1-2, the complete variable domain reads DGGITQSPKYLFRKEGQNVTLSCEQNLNHDAMYWYRQDPGQGLRLIYYSQIVNDFQKGDIAEGYSVSREKKESFPLTVTSAQKNPTAFYLCASSKGTETDYGYTFGSGTRLTVV.

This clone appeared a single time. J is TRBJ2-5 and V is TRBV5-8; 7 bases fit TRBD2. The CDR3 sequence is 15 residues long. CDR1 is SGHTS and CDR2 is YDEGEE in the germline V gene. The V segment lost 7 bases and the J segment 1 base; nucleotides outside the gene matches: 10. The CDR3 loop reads CASGRGIAGQETQYF. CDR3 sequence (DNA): TGTGCCAGCGGAAGAGGAATAGCGGGCCAAGAGACCCAGTACTTC.

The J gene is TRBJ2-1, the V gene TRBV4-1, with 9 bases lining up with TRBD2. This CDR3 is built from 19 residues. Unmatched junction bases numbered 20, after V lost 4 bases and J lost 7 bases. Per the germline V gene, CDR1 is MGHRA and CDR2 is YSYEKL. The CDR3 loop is CASSLLRGLAGQRGNEQFF. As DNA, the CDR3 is TGCGCCAGCAGCCTACTACGCGGCCTAGCGGGGCAGCGGGGAAATGAGCAGTTCTTC.

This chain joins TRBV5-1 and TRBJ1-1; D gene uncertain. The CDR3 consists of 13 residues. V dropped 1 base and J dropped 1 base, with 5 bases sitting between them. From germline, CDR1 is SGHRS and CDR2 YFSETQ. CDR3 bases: TGCGCCAGCAGCTTGTCGTCGAACACTGAAGCTTTCTTT. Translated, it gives CASSLSSNTEAFF. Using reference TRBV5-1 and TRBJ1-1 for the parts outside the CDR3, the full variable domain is KAGVTQTPRYLIKTRGQQVTLSCSPISGHRSVSWYQQTPGQGLQFLFEYFSETQRNKGNFPGRFSGRQFSNSRSEMNVSTLELGDSALYLCASSLSSNTEAFFGQGTRLTVV.

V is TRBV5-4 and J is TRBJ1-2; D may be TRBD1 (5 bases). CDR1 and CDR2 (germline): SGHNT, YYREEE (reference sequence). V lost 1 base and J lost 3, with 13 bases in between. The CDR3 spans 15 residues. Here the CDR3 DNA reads TGTGCCAGCAGCTTGATGGAGGGGAGAGACTATGGCTACACCTTC. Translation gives CASSLMEGRDYGYTF.